The 10 T cell receptor beta chains presented below share a single source sample, sequenced in a study of CD8 T cells in ankylosing spondylitis. Study-wide findings and caveats: Within ankylosing spondylitis blood, a TCR beta motif made up of under 10 highly homologous variants appeared to be characteristic.

TCRdb reprocessed the 5' RACE reads with MiXCR, giving one entry per CDR3 protein. The profile shows some 200,000 distinct CDR3 sequences, approximately 7.3% of them singletons. The antigens of these receptors remain unknown. Sample: blood, either unsorted or a sorted T cell fraction (not recorded which). The source of these receptors is a male donor with ankylosing spondylitis.

This clonotype was detected ten times or more. The chain links TRBV5-1 to TRBJ1-1; D is ambiguous. CDR3 size: 14 residues. CDR1 is SGHRS and CDR2 is YFSETQ in the germline V gene. V was trimmed by 7 bases and J by 5 bases, leaving 18 bases between them. The CDR3 sequence: CASRPYQGRTEAFF. CDR3 DNA sequence: TGCGCCAGCCGGCCTTATCAAGGGCGGACTGAAGCTTTCTTT.

This clonotype was counted many times. The V and J genes are TRBV5-1 and TRBJ1-1; D is uncertain. Per the germline V gene, CDR1 is SGHRS and CDR2 is YFSETQ. The CDR3 is 13 residues long. V lost 3 bases and J lost 4, with 10 bases in between. The CDR3 DNA is TGCGCCAGCAGCTGGGGTTCCTCCACTGAAGCTTTCTTT. This codes for CASSWGSSTEAFF.

The chain's CDR3 is CATSGGMGSYEQYF. The CDR3 DNA sequence: TGTGCCACCAGTGGCGGGATGGGCTCCTACGAGCAGTACTTC. The chain combines TRBV15 with TRBJ2-7; weak D call: TRBD2 (6 bases). The germline gives CDR1 LNHNV, CDR2 YYDKDF (reference sequence). V was shortened by 6 bases and J by 0 bases, with 12 bases between the two germline ends. This CDR3 contains 14 residues. Full variable domain (remainder filled in from reference TRBV15 and TRBJ2-7): DAMVIQNPRYQVTQFGKPVTLSCSQTLNHNVMYWYQQKSSQAPKLLFHYYDKDFNNEADTPDNFQSRRPNTSFCFLDIRSPGLGDTAMYLCATSGGMGSYEQYFGPGTRLTVT.

This clonotype was recorded at least ten times. This chain connects TRBV4-1 to TRBJ2-1, with 7 positions matching TRBD2. The V gene end was trimmed by 0 bases and the J gene end by 6 bases; junction bases not matched to a gene: 11. CDR3 size: 17 residues. Germline CDR1 and CDR2: MGHRA and YSYEKL. The CDR3 is CASSQDRGEGLINEQFF. The DNA for the CDR3 is TGCGCCAGCAGCCAAGATCGGGGGGAGGGCCTGATCAATGAGCAGTTCTTC.

The rearrangement uses TRBV9 and TRBJ1-1; D call uncertain. V lost 4 bases and J lost 8, with 18 bases in between. Looked up from germline, CDR1 is SGDLS and CDR2 is YYNGEE. CDR3 length equals 14 residues. The CDR3 nucleotides read TGTGCCAGCAGCCCGGTAGGCAGAGCCTTAGAAGCTTTCTTT. Translating gives CASSPVGRALEAFF.

This clonotype was detected many times. J is TRBJ2-7 and V is TRBV4-1; D unresolved. The CDR3 is made up of 15 amino acids. CDR1 is MGHRA and CDR2 is YSYEKL in the germline V gene. Trimming removed 1 base at V and 5 bases at J, with 15 bases between. The CDR3 sequence: CASSQVSLKVHEQYF. The CDR3 bases are TGCGCCAGCAGCCAAGTGAGCCTCAAAGTCCACGAGCAGTACTTC.

This clonotype occurred many times. This chain links TRBV4-1 with TRBJ2-1; the D gene is possibly TRBD2 (5 bases). CDR3 length equals 15 residues. CDR1 is MGHRA and CDR2 is YSYEKL in the germline V gene. Trimming cost V 0 bases and J 13 bases, with 19 bases left between them. The CDR3 loop is CASSQDNQAIGIQFF. CDR3 nucleotides: TGCGCCAGCAGCCAAGATAATCAGGCAATCGGGATCCAGTTCTTC.

This clonotype was detected many times. The gene calls are TRBV12-3 or TRBV12-4 and TRBJ1-2; 12 nucleotides align to TRBD1. Trimming took 5 bases from V and 4 from J; bases not matched to a gene: 5. The CDR3 contains 15 residues. This chain's CDR3 is CASSPGTGGVYGYTF. For the CDR3, the DNA is TGTGCCAGCAGTCCCGGGACAGGGGGCGTCTATGGCTACACCTTC.

This clonotype was recorded many times. The chain joins TRBV28 to TRBJ2-2; D is unresolved. Trimming stripped 5 bases from V and 11 bases from J, with 12 bases between. Germline V gene sequence: CDR1 MDHEN, CDR2 SYDVKM. CDR3 length: 12 amino acids. The CDR3 sequence is CASSPLYSELFF. The DNA for the CDR3 is TGTGCCAGCAGTCCCCTATATAGTGAGCTGTTTTTT.

This chain joins TRBV4-3 and TRBJ1-5; D gene ambiguous. V lost 0 bases to trimming and J lost 9 bases, with 18 bases between them. Germline CDR1 is LGHNA and CDR2 is YSLEER. The CDR3 contains 16 residues. CDR3 DNA sequence: TGCGCCAGCAGCCAAGAAAGGGCGTCCTCGCATCGGCCCCAGCATTTT. It encodes CASSQERASSHRPQHF.